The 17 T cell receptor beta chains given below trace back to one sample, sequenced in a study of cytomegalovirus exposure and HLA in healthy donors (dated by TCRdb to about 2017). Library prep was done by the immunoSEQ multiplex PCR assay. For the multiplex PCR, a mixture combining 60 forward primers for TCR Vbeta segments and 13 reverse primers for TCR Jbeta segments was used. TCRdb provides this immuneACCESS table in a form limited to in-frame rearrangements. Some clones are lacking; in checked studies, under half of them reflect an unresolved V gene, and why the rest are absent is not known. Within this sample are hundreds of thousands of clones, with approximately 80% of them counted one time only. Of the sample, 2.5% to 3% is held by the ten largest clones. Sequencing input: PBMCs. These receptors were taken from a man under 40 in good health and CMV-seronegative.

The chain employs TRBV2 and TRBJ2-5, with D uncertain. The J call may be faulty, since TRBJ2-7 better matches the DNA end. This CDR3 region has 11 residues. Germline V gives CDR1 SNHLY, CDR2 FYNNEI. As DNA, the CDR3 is TGTGCCAGCAGCGTCAACTACGAGCAGTACTTC. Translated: CASSVNYEQYF.

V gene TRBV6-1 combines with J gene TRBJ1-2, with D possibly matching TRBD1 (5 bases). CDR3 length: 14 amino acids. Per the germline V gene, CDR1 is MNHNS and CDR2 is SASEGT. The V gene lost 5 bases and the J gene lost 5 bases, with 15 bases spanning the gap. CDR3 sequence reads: CASSPAAGQYGYTF. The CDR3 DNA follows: TGTGCCAGCAGTCCTGCCGCAGGGCAGTATGGCTACACCTTC.

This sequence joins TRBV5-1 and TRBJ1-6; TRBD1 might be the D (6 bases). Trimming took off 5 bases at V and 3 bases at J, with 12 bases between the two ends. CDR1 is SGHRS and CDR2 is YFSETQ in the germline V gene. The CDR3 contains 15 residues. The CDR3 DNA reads TGCGCCAGCAGATGGGGGGGCGACTATAATTCACCCCTCCACTTT. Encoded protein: CASRWGGDYNSPLHF.

The chain's CDR3 is CASSIMRHETQYF. CDR3 nucleotide sequence: TGTGCCAGTAGTATTATGAGGCACGAGACCCAGTACTTC. V gene TRBV19 combines with J gene TRBJ2-5; D not certain. The germline V and J ends were trimmed by 3 bases and 5 bases, with 10 bases remaining between them. The CDR3 sequence is 13 residues long. In germline, CDR1 is LNHDA, CDR2 SQIVND (reference sequence).

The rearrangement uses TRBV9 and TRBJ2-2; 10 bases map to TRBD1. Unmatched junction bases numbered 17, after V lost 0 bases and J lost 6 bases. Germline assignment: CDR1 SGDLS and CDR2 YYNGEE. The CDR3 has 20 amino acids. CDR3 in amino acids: CASSVDFRGPGTGDSGELFF. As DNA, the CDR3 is TGTGCCAGCAGCGTAGATTTTCGAGGACCCGGGACAGGGGACTCCGGGGAGCTGTTTTTT.

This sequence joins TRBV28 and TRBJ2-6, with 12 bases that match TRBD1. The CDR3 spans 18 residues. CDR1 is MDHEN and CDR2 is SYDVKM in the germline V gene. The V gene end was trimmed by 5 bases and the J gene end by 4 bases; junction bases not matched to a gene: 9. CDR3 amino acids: CASSAPGQGATGANVLTF. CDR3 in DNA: TGTGCCAGCAGTGCCCCGGGACAGGGGGCGACCGGGGCCAACGTCCTGACTTTC.

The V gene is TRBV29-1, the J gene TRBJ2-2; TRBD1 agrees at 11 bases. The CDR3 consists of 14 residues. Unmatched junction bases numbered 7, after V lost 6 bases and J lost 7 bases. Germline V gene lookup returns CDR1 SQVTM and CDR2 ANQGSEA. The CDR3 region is CSVGTGGEVGELFF. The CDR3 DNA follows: TGCAGCGTGGGGACAGGGGGGGAGGTCGGGGAGCTGTTTTTT.

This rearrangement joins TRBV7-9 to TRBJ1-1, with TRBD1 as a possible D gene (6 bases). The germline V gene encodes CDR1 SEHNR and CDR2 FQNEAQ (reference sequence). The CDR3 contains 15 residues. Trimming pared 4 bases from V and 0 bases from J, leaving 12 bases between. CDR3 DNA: TGTGCCAGCAGCTCTCCGACAGGAATGAACACTGAAGCTTTCTTT. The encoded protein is CASSSPTGMNTEAFF.

The CDR3, as DNA: TGTGCCATAACAGGGGGCACAGATACGCAGTATTTT. Its protein is CAITGGTDTQYF. V gene TRBV10-3 combines with J gene TRBJ2-3, with 7 bases fitting TRBD1. Germline loops: CDR1 ENHRY, CDR2 SYGVKD. The CDR3 is 12 amino acids. J was trimmed by 1 base and V by 9 bases; bases with no gene match: 1.

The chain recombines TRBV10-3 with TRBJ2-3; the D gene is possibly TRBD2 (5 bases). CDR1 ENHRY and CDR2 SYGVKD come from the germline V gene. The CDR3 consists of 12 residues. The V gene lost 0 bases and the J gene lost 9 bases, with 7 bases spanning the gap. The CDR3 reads CAISESEGTQYF. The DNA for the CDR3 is TGTGCCATCAGTGAGTCTGAGGGCACGCAGTATTTT.

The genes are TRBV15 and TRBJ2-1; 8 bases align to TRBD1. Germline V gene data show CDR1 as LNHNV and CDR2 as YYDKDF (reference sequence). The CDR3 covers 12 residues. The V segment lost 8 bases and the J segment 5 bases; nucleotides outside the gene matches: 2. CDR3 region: CATDRGDNEQFF. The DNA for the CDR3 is TGTGCCACCGACAGGGGAGACAATGAGCAGTTCTTC.

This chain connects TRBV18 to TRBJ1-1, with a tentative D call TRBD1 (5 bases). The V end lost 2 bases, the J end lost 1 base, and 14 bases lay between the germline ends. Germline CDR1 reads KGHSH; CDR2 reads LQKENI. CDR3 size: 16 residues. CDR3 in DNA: TGTGCCAGCTCACCAGATGGCAGGGCCCAGAACACTGAAGCTTTCTTT. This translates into CASSPDGRAQNTEAFF.

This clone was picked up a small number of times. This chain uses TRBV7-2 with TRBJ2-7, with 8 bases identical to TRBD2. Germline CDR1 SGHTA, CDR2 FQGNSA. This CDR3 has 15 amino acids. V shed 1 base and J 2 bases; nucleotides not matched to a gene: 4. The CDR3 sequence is CASSLGASGPYEQYF. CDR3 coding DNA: TGTGCCAGCAGCTTAGGCGCTAGCGGGCCCTACGAGCAGTACTTC.

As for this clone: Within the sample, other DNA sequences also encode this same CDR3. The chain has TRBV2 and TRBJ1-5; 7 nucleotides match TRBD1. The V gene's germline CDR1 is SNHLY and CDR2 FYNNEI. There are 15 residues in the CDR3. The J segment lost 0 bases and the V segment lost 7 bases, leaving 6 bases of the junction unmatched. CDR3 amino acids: CASTLTGYSNQPQHF. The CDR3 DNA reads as TGTGCCAGCACCCTGACAGGGTATAGCAATCAGCCCCAGCATTTT.

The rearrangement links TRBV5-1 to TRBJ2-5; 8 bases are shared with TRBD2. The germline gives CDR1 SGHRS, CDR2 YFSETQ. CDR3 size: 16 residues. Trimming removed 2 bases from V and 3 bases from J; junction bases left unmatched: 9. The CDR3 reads CASSFQPGLEKETQYF. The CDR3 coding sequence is TGCGCCAGCAGCTTTCAACCGGGACTAGAAAAAGAGACCCAGTACTTC.

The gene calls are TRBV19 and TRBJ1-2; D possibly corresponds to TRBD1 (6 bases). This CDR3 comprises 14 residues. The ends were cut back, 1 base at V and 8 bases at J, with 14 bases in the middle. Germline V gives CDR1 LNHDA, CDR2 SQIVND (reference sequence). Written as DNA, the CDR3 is TGTGCCAGTAGTATAGTGGGCCGGACAGTAGGCTACACCTTC. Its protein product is CASSIVGRTVGYTF.

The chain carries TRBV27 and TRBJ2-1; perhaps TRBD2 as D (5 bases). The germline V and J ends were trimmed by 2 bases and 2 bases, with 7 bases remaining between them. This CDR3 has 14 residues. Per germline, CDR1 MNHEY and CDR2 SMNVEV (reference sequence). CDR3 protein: CASSLRGTYNEQFF. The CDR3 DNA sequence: TGTGCCAGCAGTTTACGGGGAACCTACAATGAGCAGTTCTTC.